These 18 T cell receptor beta chains came from one sample sequenced in a study of Ad26.COV2.S vaccination and SARS-CoV-2 variants. The repertoire was sequenced with immunoSEQ multiplex PCR; TCRdb's copy has only in-frame clones and lacks some. Among over 450,000 clones listed, roughly nine tenths were seen once. The treatment is: over 15 received Ad26.COV2.S at low or high dose, single or two shots; 5 received placebo; per-sample allocation not given. At day 63 after the first vaccine or placebo injection, samples were drawn. The sequenced sample was peripheral blood, obtained in a trial of Ad26.COV2.S vaccine versus placebo. The receptors originated from a person aged 18-60 years who received the Ad26.COV2.S COVID-19 vaccine or a placebo.

The chain employs TRBV2 and TRBJ1-2; TRBD1 is a possible D gene (6 bases). Germline V gives CDR1 SNHLY, CDR2 FYNNEI. This CDR3 is built from 14 residues. Trimming removed 0 bases at V and 7 bases at J, with 12 bases between. The CDR3 nucleotides read TGTGCCAGCAGTGAAGCGGGACACAGTGGTGGCTACACCTTC. Encoded protein: CASSEAGHSGGYTF. Filled out from reference TRBV2 and TRBJ1-2, the complete variable domain reads EPEVTQTPSHQVTQMGQEVILRCVPISNHLYFYWYRQILGQKVEFLVSFYNNEISEKSEIFDDQFSVERPDGSNFTLKIRSTKLEDSAMYFCASSEAGHSGGYTFGSGTRLTVV.

Remarks on this clone: An end of the junction does not agree with germline; a read error may underlie this. The chain recombines TRBV7-7 with TRBJ2-1; 11 positions match TRBD2. The CDR3 loop spans 15 amino acids. Germline assignment: CDR1 SSHAT and CDR2 FNYEAQ (reference sequence). The CDR3 DNA is TGTGCTAGCAGTGTTACTAGCGGGAGCCTCAATGAGCAGTTCTTC. Amino acids: CASSVTSGSLNEQFF.

The chain recombines TRBV11-2 with TRBJ1-2; D remains ambiguous. Trimming cost V 5 bases and J 4 bases, with 5 bases left between them. Germline CDR1 and CDR2: SGHAT and FQNNGV. This CDR3 has 11 residues. The DNA of the CDR3 is TGTGCCAGCAGCCATCTCTATGGCTACACCTTC. Translation: CASSHLYGYTF.

The CDR3 region has the DNA TGTGCCAGCAGCCTCGAGGGCAGGGCAGGCGAAAAACTGTTTTTT. Its translation is CASSLEGRAGEKLFF. V usage is TRBV9 and J usage is TRBJ1-4, with D possibly TRBD1 on 5 matching bases. V lost 4 bases and J 8 bases, leaving 18 bases between the germline ends. This CDR3 has 15 amino acids. Germline assignment: CDR1 SGDLS and CDR2 YYNGEE.

This clone appeared a few times. The chain has TRBV4-2 and TRBJ1-2; 7 nucleotides match TRBD1. Germline CDR1 reads LGHNA; CDR2 reads YNFKEQ. This CDR3 is 15 amino acids long. J was trimmed by 3 bases and V by 2 bases; bases with no gene match: 6. The CDR3 coding sequence is TGTGCCAGCAGCCAAAAGACAGGGTTGGACTATGGCTACACCTTC. Encoded protein: CASSQKTGLDYGYTF.

CDR3 nucleotides: TGTGCCAGCAGCTTAGCCCTTATGGGGTGGAATCCTGAAGCTTTCTTT. This encodes CASSLALMGWNPEAFF. The rearrangement links TRBV7-8 to TRBJ1-1; D call uncertain. There are 16 residues in the CDR3. The ends were cut back, 0 bases at V and 6 bases at J, with 17 bases in the middle. The germline V gene has CDR1 SGHVS and CDR2 FQNEAQ.

CDR3 nucleotide sequence: TGTGCCAGCAGCCAAGATACGGGAGGGAACACTGAAGCTTTCTTT. This encodes CASSQDTGGNTEAFF. This chain joins TRBV3-1 (or the pseudogene TRBV3-2) and TRBJ1-1; no definite D call. The CDR3 is 15 amino acids. The germline CDR1 and CDR2 sequences are LGHDT and YNNKEL (reference sequence). V lost 0 bases, J lost 1 base, and 9 bases lay in between.

The J gene is TRBJ2-4, the V gene TRBV10-1; 8 bases map to TRBD1. Per the germline V gene, CDR1 is WNHNN and CDR2 is SYGVQD (reference sequence). J was trimmed by 3 bases and V by 7 bases; bases with no gene match: 26. The CDR3 sequence is 21 residues long. For the CDR3, the DNA is TGCGCCAGCACAAAGATCCGGACAGGGTTCGATCGTTCCAGGGTCAAAAACATTCAGTACTTC. As protein: CASTKIRTGFDRSRVKNIQYF.

The chain uses TRBV14 and TRBJ2-3; 9 bases line up with TRBD2. J lost 2 bases, V lost 1 base, and 4 bases had no gene match. CDR1 and CDR2 (germline): SGHDN, FVKESK. The CDR3 is 16 residues long. The CDR3 coding sequence is TGTGCCAGCAGCCAAGGCATAGCGGGGGACACAGATACGCAGTATTTT. This encodes CASSQGIAGDTDTQYF.

The table lists this clone with a count of one. The rearrangement links TRBV7-3 to TRBJ2-3; D tentatively reads TRBD1 or TRBD2 (5 bases each). Germline V CDR1 and CDR2: SGHTA, FQGTGA. This CDR3 region has 16 residues. Trimming shortened V by 0 bases and J by 0 bases, and 10 bases separated the two germline ends. As DNA, the CDR3 is TGTGCCAGCAGCTTAACGTCGGGACCAAGCACAGATACGCAGTATTTT. This gives the protein CASSLTSGPSTDTQYF.

This chain links TRBV28 with TRBJ2-7; perhaps TRBD2 as D (5 bases). V was shortened by 2 bases and J by 4 bases, with 12 bases between the two germline ends. The CDR3 extends over 14 amino acids. Germline CDR1 is MDHEN and CDR2 is SYDVKM. Here the CDR3 reads CASSLSGSPYEQYF. CDR3 DNA sequence: TGTGCCAGCAGTTTAAGTGGGAGTCCTTACGAGCAGTACTTC.

The chain employs TRBV3-1 (or the pseudogene TRBV3-2) and TRBJ1-4; 9 bases are a match to TRBD1. Germline-derived CDR1 and CDR2 are LGHDT and YNNKEL (reference sequence). The junction had 15 bases not matched to a gene; V was cut back by 3 bases and J by 7 bases. The CDR3 spans 18 residues. This CDR3 is CASSHYGTGLFRGEKLFF. CDR3 DNA: TGTGCCAGCAGCCATTATGGGACAGGGCTCTTTCGTGGTGAAAAACTGTTTTTT.

The rearrangement links TRBV2 to TRBJ1-5; D ambiguous. Trimming removed 7 bases at V and 2 bases at J, with 12 bases between. CDR3 length: 14 amino acids. The germline gives CDR1 SNHLY, CDR2 FYNNEI. CDR3 sequence: CASTRLNGNQPQHF. CDR3 in DNA: TGTGCCAGCACAAGACTAAACGGCAATCAGCCCCAGCATTTT.

The chain couples TRBV7-6 to TRBJ2-5, with 7 bases fitting TRBD2. From germline, CDR1 is SGHVS and CDR2 FNYEAQ. V gave up 5 bases and J gave up 2 bases; unmatched junction bases: 8. The CDR3 has 15 residues. CDR3 bases: TGTGCCAGCAGCCCCGGACTAGTTGGGCAAGAGACCCAGTACTTC. Encoded protein: CASSPGLVGQETQYF.

This sequence joins TRBV7-9 and TRBJ1-5; D unresolved. The CDR3 has 12 amino acids. V lost 6 bases and J lost 6, with 9 bases in between. Germline CDR1 reads SEHNR; CDR2 reads FQNEAQ (reference sequence). The CDR3 spells CASSRRSQPQHF. CDR3 DNA sequence: TGTGCCAGCAGTAGACGGAGTCAGCCCCAGCATTTT.

The V call is TRBV9, the J call TRBJ2-1; D unresolved. Germline V gives CDR1 SGDLS, CDR2 YYNGEE. CDR3 size: 15 residues. Trimming stripped 0 bases from V and 2 bases from J, with 9 bases between. DNA for the CDR3: TGTGCCAGCAGCGTAGAAGAGAAGCCCTACAATGAGCAGTTCTTC. Its translation is CASSVEEKPYNEQFF.

This rearrangement joins TRBV9 to TRBJ2-1; TRBD2 agrees at 8 bases. The CDR3 length is 13 residues. Losses at the gene ends were 3 bases for V and 7 bases for J; bases not matched to a gene: 3. Germline V gives CDR1 SGDLS, CDR2 YYNGEE. The CDR3 DNA reads TGTGCCAGCAGCGGAGCGGGGGCTAATGAGCAGTTCTTC. It codes for CASSGAGANEQFF.

The chain uses TRBV30 and TRBJ1-2; unclear D gene. The germline CDR1 and CDR2 sequences are GTSNPN and SVGIG (reference sequence). Between the trimmed V and J ends, which lost 0 bases and 5 bases, there was a span of 16 bases. This CDR3 is built from 15 residues. The DNA for the CDR3 is TGTGCCTGGAGTGTAATTGCAGGCGCTACTTATGGCTACACCTTC. Translated, it gives CAWSVIAGATYGYTF.